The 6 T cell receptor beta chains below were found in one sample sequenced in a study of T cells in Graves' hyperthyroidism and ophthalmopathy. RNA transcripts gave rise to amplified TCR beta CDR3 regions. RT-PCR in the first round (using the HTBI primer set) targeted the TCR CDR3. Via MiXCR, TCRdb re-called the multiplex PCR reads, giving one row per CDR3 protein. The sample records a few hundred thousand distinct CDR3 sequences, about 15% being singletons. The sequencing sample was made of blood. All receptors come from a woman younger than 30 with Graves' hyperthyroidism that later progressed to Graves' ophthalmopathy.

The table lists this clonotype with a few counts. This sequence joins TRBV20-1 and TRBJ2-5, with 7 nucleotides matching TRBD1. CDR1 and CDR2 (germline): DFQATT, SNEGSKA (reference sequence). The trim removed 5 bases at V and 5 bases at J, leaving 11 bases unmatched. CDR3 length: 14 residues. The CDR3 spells CSAQDRDPLETQYF. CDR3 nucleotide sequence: TGCAGTGCTCAAGACAGGGACCCTCTGGAGACCCAGTACTTC.

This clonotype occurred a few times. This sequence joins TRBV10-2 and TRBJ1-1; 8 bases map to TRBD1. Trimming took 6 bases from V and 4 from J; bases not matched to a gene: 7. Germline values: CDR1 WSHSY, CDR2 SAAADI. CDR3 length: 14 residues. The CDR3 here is CASRRGQGTTEAFF. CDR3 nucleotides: TGCGCCAGCAGGAGAGGACAGGGAACCACTGAAGCTTTCTTT.

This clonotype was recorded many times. The CDR3 region has the DNA TGTGCCAGCAGCTTAGGCCCCGAGGGGATTACAGATACGCAGTATTTT. It is translated as CASSLGPEGITDTQYF. The gene calls are TRBV7-8 and TRBJ2-3; TRBD1 or TRBD2 may be the D gene (5 bases each). Trimming took 1 base from V and 3 from J, leaving 14 bases between them. The V gene's germline CDR1 is SGHVS and CDR2 FQNEAQ. CDR3 length equals 16 residues.

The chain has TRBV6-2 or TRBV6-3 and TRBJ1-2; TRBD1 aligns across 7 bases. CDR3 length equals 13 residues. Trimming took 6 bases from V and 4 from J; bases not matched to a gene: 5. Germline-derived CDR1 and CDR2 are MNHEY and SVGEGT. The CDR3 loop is CASRSQGPYGYTF. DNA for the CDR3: TGTGCCAGCAGGTCACAGGGGCCCTATGGCTACACCTTC.

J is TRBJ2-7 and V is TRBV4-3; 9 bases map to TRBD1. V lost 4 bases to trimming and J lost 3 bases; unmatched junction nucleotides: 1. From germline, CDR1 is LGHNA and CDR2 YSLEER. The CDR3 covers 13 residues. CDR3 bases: TGCGCCAGCAGCCTGGACAGGGGCTACGAGCAGTACTTC. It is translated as CASSLDRGYEQYF.

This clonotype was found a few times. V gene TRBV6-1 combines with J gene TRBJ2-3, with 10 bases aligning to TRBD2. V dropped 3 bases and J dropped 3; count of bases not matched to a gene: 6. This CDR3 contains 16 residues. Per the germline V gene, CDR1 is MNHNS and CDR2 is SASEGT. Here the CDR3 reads CASSDLSGRGTDTQYF. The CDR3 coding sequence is TGTGCCAGCAGTGATCTGAGCGGGAGGGGGACAGATACGCAGTATTTT.